The present entry profiles one T cell receptor beta chain with its context. This CDR3 comprises 12 residues. The germline V gene encodes CDR1 SGHNT and CDR2 YYREEE (reference sequence). Trimming pared 4 bases from V and 5 bases from J, leaving 10 bases between. 13 Jbeta primers and 60 Vbeta primers were used for the PCR. The repertoire was sequenced with immunoSEQ multiplex PCR; TCRdb's copy has only in-frame clones and lacks some. Of 150,000 or so clones in the sample, about 77% were seen once. The data were obtained in a study of cytomegalovirus exposure and HLA in healthy donors. The chain combines TRBV5-4 with TRBJ2-7, with D hard to call. Sequenced input: PBMCs. The receptor's source is a male donor in good health and CMV-seronegative. This CDR3 reads CASSPDIHEQYF. The CDR3 DNA follows: TGTGCCAGCAGCCCCGACATCCACGAGCAGTACTTC.